The 5 T cell receptor beta chains below were found in one sample sequenced in a study of low-dose radiotherapy and immunotherapy resistance in tumors. Noted time point: after trial treatment. The treatment was: LDRT plus nivolumab, ipilimumab, low-dose cyclophosphamide and aspirin (RACIN trial). Primers targeting TRAV and TRBV primed first-strand cDNA, covering alpha and beta chains. The TCRs were subjected to amplification over roughly 20 PCR cycles employing a constant-region primer in conjunction with a V-primer adapter. Each CDR3 protein is one row after TCRdb ran MiXCR on the reads. The data hold around 80,000 distinct CDR3 sequences, with roughly 17% observed a single time. Sequencing was performed on PBMCs, taken after low-dose radiotherapy plus immunotherapy. All receptors come from a male donor with prostate cancer.

This clonotype was picked up a small number of times. V usage is TRBV5-6 and J usage is TRBJ2-2, with 9 bases that match TRBD2. There are 17 residues in the CDR3. The V gene end was trimmed by 4 bases and the J gene end by 2 bases; junction bases not matched to a gene: 9. Germline V CDR1 and CDR2: SGHDT, YYEEEE. Here the CDR3 DNA reads TGTGCCAGCAGCCTGAGGGCGGGAGGGCATAACACCGGGGAGCTGTTTTTT. This sequence encodes CASSLRAGGHNTGELFF.

As to this clonotype: A much larger clone differs from this one at a single base, so this may be a read error. The chain employs TRBV5-5 and TRBJ2-3; D is unresolved. V lost 3 bases and J lost 2, with 10 bases in between. The CDR3 runs to 14 residues. CDR1 and CDR2 (germline): SGHKS, YYEKEE (reference sequence). CDR3 DNA: TGTGCCAGCAGCTCAGCGCCGGCCACAGATACGCAGTATTTT. Its protein product is CASSSAPATDTQYF.

Here the CDR3 reads CASSVSGLGVEQFF. CDR3 bases: TGTGCCAGCAGTGTCTCAGGGCTGGGGGTTGAGCAGTTCTTC. V gene TRBV2 combines with J gene TRBJ2-1; D could derive from TRBD1 or TRBD2 (5 bases each). This CDR3 contains 14 residues. Trimming cost V 4 bases and J 9 bases, with 16 bases left between them. Germline CDR1 and CDR2: SNHLY and FYNNEI.

The chain combines TRBV11-1 with TRBJ2-1; no definite D call. Germline CDR1 SGHAT, CDR2 FQDESV (reference sequence). This CDR3 is built from 16 residues. V was clipped by 1 base and J by 2 bases, with 12 bases between them. CDR3 nucleotide sequence: TGTGCCAGCAGCTTAGATGGTCTAGAAACCTACAATGAGCAGTTCTTC. The encoded protein is CASSLDGLETYNEQFF.

This clonotype was detected many times. The chain recombines TRBV6-1 with TRBJ2-1, with TRBD1 matching over 8 bases. The germline V gene encodes CDR1 MNHNS and CDR2 SASEGT. The junction had 4 bases not matched to a gene; V was cut back by 3 bases and J by 3 bases. The CDR3 has 15 residues. The CDR3 loop reads CASSEGTGYYNEQFF. CDR3 coding DNA: TGTGCCAGCAGTGAGGGGACAGGATACTACAATGAGCAGTTCTTC.